This T cell receptor beta chain is from a study of T cell changes during pregnancy in multiple sclerosis. Clones were sequenced by immunoSEQ multiplex PCR, and TCRdb holds only the in-frame ones, with some missing. The sample shows over 25,000 clones, roughly nine tenths of them seen only once. Germline V gives CDR1 SGHRS, CDR2 YFSETQ. The CDR3 spans 15 residues. Trimming shortened V by 2 bases and J by 2 bases, and 11 bases separated the two germline ends. The sample consisted of CD4+ T cells from peripheral blood mononuclear cells, taken in the first trimester of pregnancy. This sequence originates from a female donor with multiple sclerosis, enrolled in a pregnancy study. The chain joins TRBV5-1 to TRBJ1-3; D might be TRBD1 (6 bases). The CDR3, as DNA: TGCGCCAGCAGCTTCTCCGGGACAACTGGAAACACCATATATTTT. Encoded protein: CASSFSGTTGNTIYF.